The sequence of this T cell receptor beta chain was determined in a study of T cells in Graves' hyperthyroidism and ophthalmopathy. Amplification yielded TCR beta CDR3 regions, with RNA transcripts as the source. The TCR CDR3 first-round RT-PCR relied on the HTBI primer set. Via MiXCR, TCRdb re-called the multiplex PCR reads, giving one row per CDR3 protein. In the table there are around 290,000 distinct CDR3 sequences, about an eighth of which are singletons. This clonotype appeared many times. As yet, its antigen is unknown. Findings of the study overall: Among clonotypes expanded in thyroid above 0.001, most were also found in blood.

The study based diagnoses on clinical symptoms, serum thyroxine and TRAb, thyroid ultrasound and orbital computed tomography. Trimming left V 0 bases short and J 1 base short, with 7 bases between. The CDR3 consists of 14 residues. Germline CDR1 SGHTS, CDR2 YDEGEE. This TCR came from a woman in her 30s with Graves' hyperthyroidism that later progressed to Graves' ophthalmopathy. V is TRBV5-8 and J is TRBJ2-5; D is undetermined. Input material: blood. The DNA for the CDR3 is TGTGCCAGCAGCTTGGGGCAGGCCCAAGAGACCCAGTACTTC. Its translation: CASSLGQAQETQYF. The full variable domain, its missing parts supplied by reference TRBV5-8 and TRBJ2-5, is EAGVTQSPTHLIKTRGQQATLRCSPISGHTSVYWYQQALGLGLQFLLWYDEGEERNRGNFPPRFSGRQFPNYSSELNVNALELEDSALYLCASSLGQAQETQYFGPGTRLLVL.